Presented here are 3 T cell receptor beta chains from one specimen sequenced in a study of vaccination effects on CD4 cells after COVID-19. Clones were read by immunoSEQ multiplex PCR, and TCRdb kept only the in-frame ones, dropping some. The data hold tens of thousands of clones, with roughly 67% observed a single time. What these receptors recognize is not known. Antigen-specific CD4+ T cells were first expanded with viral peptide pools by the ViraFEST assay and only then sequenced. CD4+ T cells were isolated after less than 12 days of culture. Vaccination of participants consisted of two doses of either the BNT162b2 or mRNA-1273 vaccine. The source was CD4+ T cells from PBMCs cultured with SARS-CoV-2 spike peptides, collected after COVID-19 vaccination. The receptors come from a human donor who received a COVID-19 vaccine.

The genes are TRBV7-2 and TRBJ2-2; D unclear. The CDR3 has 15 amino acids. The V end was cut by 1 base, the J end by 2 bases, with 8 bases between. Germline V lookup: CDR1 SGHTA, CDR2 FQGNSA. The chain's CDR3 is CASSLVRLNTGELFF. In DNA form, the CDR3 reads TGTGCCAGCAGCTTAGTTAGACTTAACACCGGGGAGCTGTTTTTT. The full variable domain, rest sourced from reference TRBV7-2 and TRBJ2-2, is GAGVSQSPSNKVTEKGKDVELRCDPISGHTALYWYRQSLGQGLEFLIYFQGNSAPDKSGLPSDRFSAERTGGSVSTLTIQRTQQEDSAVYLCASSLVRLNTGELFFGEGSRLTVL.

This clone was seen more than once but under ten times. V usage is TRBV7-9 and J usage is TRBJ1-5; D is uncertain. Looked up from germline, CDR1 is SEHNR and CDR2 is FQNEAQ (reference sequence). The germline V and J ends were trimmed by 0 bases and 5 bases, with 17 bases remaining between them. CDR3 length equals 17 residues. DNA for the CDR3: TGTGCCAGCAGCTTAGCCTACGGCTGGCTAGATTATCAGCCCCAGCATTTT. It specifies CASSLAYGWLDYQPQHF.

The chain couples TRBV5-1 to TRBJ2-1; 12 nucleotides align to TRBD2. Unmatched junction bases numbered 3, after V lost 5 bases and J lost 3 bases. Germline CDR1 is SGHRS and CDR2 is YFSETQ. The CDR3 loop spans 15 amino acids. CDR3 in amino acids: CASRTSGGNYNEQFF. The DNA for the CDR3 is TGCGCCAGCAGGACTAGCGGGGGCAACTACAATGAGCAGTTCTTC.